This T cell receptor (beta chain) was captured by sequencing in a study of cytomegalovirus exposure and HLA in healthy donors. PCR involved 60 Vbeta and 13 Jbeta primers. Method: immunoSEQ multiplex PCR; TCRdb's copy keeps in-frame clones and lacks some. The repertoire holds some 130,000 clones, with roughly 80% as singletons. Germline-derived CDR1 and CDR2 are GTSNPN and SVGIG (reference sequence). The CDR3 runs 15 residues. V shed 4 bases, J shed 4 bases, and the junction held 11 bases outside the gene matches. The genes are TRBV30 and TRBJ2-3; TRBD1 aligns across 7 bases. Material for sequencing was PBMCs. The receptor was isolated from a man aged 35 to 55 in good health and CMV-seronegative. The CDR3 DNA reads TGTGCCTGGACCTGGGACAGCTCGAGGGCAGATACGCAGTATTTT. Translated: CAWTWDSSRADTQYF.